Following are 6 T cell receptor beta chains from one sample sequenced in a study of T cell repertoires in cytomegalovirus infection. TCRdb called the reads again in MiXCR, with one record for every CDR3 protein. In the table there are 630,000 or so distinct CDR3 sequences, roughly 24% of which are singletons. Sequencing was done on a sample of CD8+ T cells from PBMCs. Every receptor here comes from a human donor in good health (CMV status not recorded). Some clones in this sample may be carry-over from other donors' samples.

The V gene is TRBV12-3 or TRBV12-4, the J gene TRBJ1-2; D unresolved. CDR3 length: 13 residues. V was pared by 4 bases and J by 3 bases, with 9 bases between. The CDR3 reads CASSSTEDYGYTF. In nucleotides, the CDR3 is TGTGCCAGCAGTTCCACAGAGGACTATGGCTACACCTTC.

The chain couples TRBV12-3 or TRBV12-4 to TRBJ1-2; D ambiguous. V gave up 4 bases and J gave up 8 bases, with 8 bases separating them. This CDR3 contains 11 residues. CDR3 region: CASSSPDGYTF. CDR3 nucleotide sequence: TGTGCCAGCAGTTCCCCGGACGGCTACACCTTC.

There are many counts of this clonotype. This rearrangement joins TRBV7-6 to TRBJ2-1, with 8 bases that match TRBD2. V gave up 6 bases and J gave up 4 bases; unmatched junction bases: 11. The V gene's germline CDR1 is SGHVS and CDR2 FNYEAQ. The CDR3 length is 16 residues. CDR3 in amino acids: CASSPSGGPSYNEQFF. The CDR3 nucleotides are TGTGCCAGCAGTCCGAGCGGGGGACCCTCTTACAATGAGCAGTTCTTC.

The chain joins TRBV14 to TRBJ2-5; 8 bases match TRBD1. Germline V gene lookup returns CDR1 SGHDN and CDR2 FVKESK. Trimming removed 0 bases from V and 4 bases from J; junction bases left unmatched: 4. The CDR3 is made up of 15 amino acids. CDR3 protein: CASSQDRTGIETQYF. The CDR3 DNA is TGTGCCAGCAGCCAAGACCGGACAGGGATAGAGACCCAGTACTTC. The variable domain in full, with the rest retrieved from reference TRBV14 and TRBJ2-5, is EAGVTQFPSHSVIEKGQTVTLRCDPISGHDNLYWYRRVMGKEIKFLLHFVKESKQDESGMPNNRFLAERTGGTYSTLKVQPAELEDSGVYFCASSQDRTGIETQYFGPGTRLLVL.

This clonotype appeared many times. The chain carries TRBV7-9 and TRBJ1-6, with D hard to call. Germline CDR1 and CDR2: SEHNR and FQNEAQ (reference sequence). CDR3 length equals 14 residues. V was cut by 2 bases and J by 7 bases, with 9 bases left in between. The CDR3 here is CASSLTPGNSPLHF. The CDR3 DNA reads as TGTGCCAGCAGCTTAACCCCGGGGAATTCACCCCTCCACTTT.

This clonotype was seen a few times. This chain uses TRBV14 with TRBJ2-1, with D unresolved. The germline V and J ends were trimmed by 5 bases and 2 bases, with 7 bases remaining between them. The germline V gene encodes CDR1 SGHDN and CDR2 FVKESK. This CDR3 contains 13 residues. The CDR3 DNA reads TGTGCCAGCAGCTTCACTCCCTACAATGAGCAGTTCTTC. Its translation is CASSFTPYNEQFF.